A selection of T cell receptor beta chains follows, all from one sample in a study of identical twins. TCRdb ran MiXCR on the 5' RACE reads and lists one entry per CDR3 protein. The sample records about 530,000 distinct CDR3 sequences, around 22% being singletons. These records were also assigned to another study, of yellow fever vaccine responses in identical twins.

The specimen sequenced was CD4+ T cells sorted from blood. Every receptor here comes from a woman younger than 30 in good health. Both conserved end residues are part of each CDR3. Each record gives: D gene, V gene, clone size, J gene, CDR3 protein, CDR3 DNA. The D gene is left open where the match is weak. Expanded clones are given a class, and other clones once, few, many or no size at all.

d_gene: NA; v_gene: TRBV28; abundance: NA; j_gene: TRBJ2-5; CDR3aa: CASTPTGETQYF; CDR3nt: TGTGCCAGCACACCGACCGGGGAGACCCAGTACTTC
d_gene: TRBD1; v_gene: TRBV10-1; abundance: NA; j_gene: TRBJ2-1; CDR3aa: CASSDRDRDLGEQFF; CDR3nt: TGCGCCAGCAGTGACCGGGACAGGGATTTGGGTGAGCAGTTCTTC
d_gene: TRBD2; v_gene: TRBV9; abundance: few; j_gene: TRBJ2-1; CDR3aa: CASSLIAGGLYNEQFF; CDR3nt: TGTGCCAGCAGCTTAATAGCGGGAGGCCTATACAATGAGCAGTTCTTC
d_gene: TRBD2; v_gene: TRBV15; abundance: NA; j_gene: TRBJ2-1; CDR3aa: CATSRVREFHNEQFF; CDR3nt: TGTGCCACCAGCAGGGTGCGGGAGTTCCACAATGAGCAGTTCTTC
d_gene: NA; v_gene: TRBV3-1; abundance: NA; j_gene: TRBJ1-1; CDR3aa: CASSQVQGRAEAFF; CDR3nt: TGTGCCAGCAGCCAAGTACAGGGAAGGGCTGAAGCTTTCTTT
d_gene: NA; v_gene: TRBV10-3; abundance: few; j_gene: TRBJ2-1; CDR3aa: CAISSRGRTNNEQFF; CDR3nt: TGTGCCATCAGTTCCCGTGGGCGAACAAACAATGAGCAGTTCTTC
d_gene: NA; v_gene: TRBV12-3/TRBV12-4; abundance: NA; j_gene: TRBJ2-1; CDR3aa: CASSLRQVRDQFF; CDR3nt: TGTGCCAGCAGTTTACGACAGGTCAGGGACCAGTTCTTC
d_gene: NA; v_gene: TRBV12-3/TRBV12-4; abundance: many; j_gene: TRBJ2-3; CDR3aa: CASSFRPTDTQYF; CDR3nt: TGTGCCAGCAGTTTTAGGCCCACAGATACGCAGTATTTT
d_gene: TRBD2; v_gene: TRBV5-1; abundance: few; j_gene: TRBJ2-3; CDR3aa: CASSSAVGLAGGHSTDTQYF; CDR3nt: TGCGCCAGCAGCTCGGCCGTTGGACTAGCGGGAGGTCACAGCACAGATACGCAGTATTTT
d_gene: TRBD1; v_gene: TRBV6-1; abundance: NA; j_gene: TRBJ1-5; CDR3aa: CASRDRGSQPQHF; CDR3nt: TGTGCCAGCAGGGACAGGGGAAGTCAGCCCCAGCATTTT
d_gene: NA; v_gene: TRBV7-9; abundance: NA; j_gene: TRBJ1-4; CDR3aa: CASEQPTMGQKLFF; CDR3nt: TGTGCCAGCGAACAGCCCACGATGGGTCAAAAACTGTTTTTT
d_gene: TRBD2; v_gene: TRBV6-1; abundance: NA; j_gene: TRBJ2-2; CDR3aa: CASSISGGASGTGELFF; CDR3nt: TGTGCCAGCAGTATTAGCGGGGGGGCTTCAGGCACCGGGGAGCTGTTTTTT
d_gene: NA; v_gene: TRBV10-1; abundance: NA; j_gene: TRBJ2-1; CDR3aa: CASSESGFSEQFF; CDR3nt: TGCGCCAGCAGTGAGTCGGGCTTCAGTGAGCAGTTCTTC
d_gene: TRBD1; v_gene: TRBV12-3/TRBV12-4; abundance: NA; j_gene: TRBJ1-6; CDR3aa: CASSAQGALYNSPLHF; CDR3nt: TGTGCCAGCAGTGCCCAGGGGGCTTTGTATAATTCACCCCTCCACTTT
d_gene: TRBD2; v_gene: TRBV5-1; abundance: NA; j_gene: TRBJ2-7; CDR3aa: CASSEREGRAGEQYF; CDR3nt: TGCGCCAGCAGCGAGCGGGAGGGCCGGGCTGGGGAGCAGTACTTC
d_gene: NA; v_gene: TRBV29-1; abundance: few; j_gene: TRBJ2-1; CDR3aa: CSVEGGVGEGQFF; CDR3nt: TGCAGCGTTGAAGGGGGAGTTGGGGAAGGACAGTTCTTC
d_gene: NA; v_gene: TRBV19; abundance: NA; j_gene: TRBJ2-5; CDR3aa: CASSTSGTANQETQYF; CDR3nt: TGTGCCAGTAGTACCTCCGGGACGGCAAACCAAGAGACCCAGTACTTC
d_gene: NA; v_gene: TRBV5-5; abundance: NA; j_gene: TRBJ2-1; CDR3aa: CASSLLYWANEQFF; CDR3nt: TGTGCCAGCAGCTTGCTTTACTGGGCCAATGAGCAGTTCTTC
d_gene: NA; v_gene: TRBV20-1; abundance: NA; j_gene: TRBJ1-1; CDR3aa: CSARGGMTEAFF; CDR3nt: TGCAGTGCTAGGGGGGGCATGACTGAAGCTTTCTTT
d_gene: NA; v_gene: TRBV7-9; abundance: few; j_gene: TRBJ2-5; CDR3aa: CASSLLRQKETQYF; CDR3nt: TGTGCCAGCAGCTTACTGAGGCAAAAAGAGACCCAGTACTTC
d_gene: NA; v_gene: TRBV7-6; abundance: NA; j_gene: TRBJ2-2; CDR3aa: CASSPIFTGELFF; CDR3nt: TGTGCCAGCAGCCCCATATTCACCGGGGAGCTGTTTTTT
d_gene: TRBD2; v_gene: TRBV5-6; abundance: few; j_gene: TRBJ2-1; CDR3aa: CASTLAGDARGSDEQFF; CDR3nt: TGTGCCAGCACACTAGCGGGAGATGCTCGGGGAAGCGATGAGCAGTTCTTC
d_gene: NA; v_gene: TRBV3-1; abundance: NA; j_gene: TRBJ1-3; CDR3aa: CASKHGNTIYF; CDR3nt: TGTGCCAGCAAACACGGAAACACCATATATTTT
d_gene: NA; v_gene: TRBV7-9; abundance: once; j_gene: TRBJ1-1; CDR3aa: CASTLTGEAFF; CDR3nt: TGTGCCAGCACCTTGACGGGGGAGGCTTTCTTT
d_gene: TRBD1; v_gene: TRBV4-1; abundance: NA; j_gene: TRBJ1-2; CDR3aa: CASSQTGINYGYTF; CDR3nt: TGCGCCAGCAGCCAGACAGGGATTAACTATGGCTACACCTTC
d_gene: NA; v_gene: TRBV7-2; abundance: NA; j_gene: TRBJ2-3; CDR3aa: CASSVTASLGTDTQYF; CDR3nt: TGTGCCAGCAGCGTGACAGCTAGCCTAGGCACAGATACGCAGTATTTT
d_gene: NA; v_gene: TRBV15; abundance: few; j_gene: TRBJ2-3; CDR3aa: CATSKTLSTDTQYF; CDR3nt: TGTGCCACCAGTAAAACTCTCAGCACAGATACGCAGTATTTT
d_gene: NA; v_gene: TRBV7-9; abundance: few; j_gene: TRBJ2-1; CDR3aa: CASSLQGTVEFEQFF; CDR3nt: TGTGCCAGCAGCTTACAAGGGACGGTAGAATTTGAGCAGTTCTTC
d_gene: NA; v_gene: TRBV4-1; abundance: few; j_gene: TRBJ1-5; CDR3aa: CASSQGGYQPQHF; CDR3nt: TGCGCCAGCAGCCAGGGTGGGTATCAACCCCAGCATTTT
d_gene: NA; v_gene: TRBV5-1; abundance: few; j_gene: TRBJ2-5; CDR3aa: CASSLFADARETQYF; CDR3nt: TGCGCCAGCAGCTTATTCGCAGATGCCAGGGAGACCCAGTACTTC
d_gene: TRBD1; v_gene: TRBV5-1; abundance: many; j_gene: TRBJ1-1; CDR3aa: CASSLGQGANTEAFF; CDR3nt: TGCGCCAGCAGCCTAGGACAGGGGGCGAACACTGAAGCTTTCTTT
d_gene: NA; v_gene: TRBV3-1; abundance: NA; j_gene: TRBJ2-3; CDR3aa: CASSPFRAIDRADTQYF; CDR3nt: TGTGCCAGCAGCCCATTTAGAGCGATCGATAGGGCAGATACGCAGTATTTT
d_gene: TRBD1; v_gene: TRBV29-1; abundance: NA; j_gene: TRBJ1-1; CDR3aa: CSVASSGQGGLIAEAFF; CDR3nt: TGCAGCGTTGCCTCGTCTGGACAGGGTGGGCTAATCGCTGAAGCTTTCTTT
d_gene: TRBD2; v_gene: TRBV5-1; abundance: few; j_gene: TRBJ2-7; CDR3aa: CASSGGIAGGYEQYF; CDR3nt: TGCGCCAGCAGCGGGGGGATAGCGGGAGGATACGAGCAGTACTTC
d_gene: TRBD2; v_gene: TRBV4-1; abundance: NA; j_gene: TRBJ2-3; CDR3aa: CASSQEVPGLAVGNTQYF; CDR3nt: TGCGCCAGCAGCCAAGAGGTGCCGGGACTAGCGGTGGGGAATACGCAGTATTTT
d_gene: NA; v_gene: TRBV6-2/TRBV6-3; abundance: NA; j_gene: TRBJ2-3; CDR3aa: CASSHRDLPTDTQYF; CDR3nt: TGTGCCAGCAGTCACCGGGACTTGCCCACAGATACGCAGTATTTT
d_gene: TRBD2; v_gene: TRBV6-1; abundance: NA; j_gene: TRBJ2-2; CDR3aa: CASRRGGNTGELFF; CDR3nt: TGTGCCAGCAGGCGGGGGGGGAACACCGGGGAGCTGTTTTTT
d_gene: NA; v_gene: TRBV27; abundance: few; j_gene: TRBJ1-4; CDR3aa: CASSLSGFGEKLFF; CDR3nt: TGTGCCAGCAGTTTATCGGGGTTTGGAGAAAAACTGTTTTTT
d_gene: TRBD2; v_gene: TRBV7-8; abundance: NA; j_gene: TRBJ2-2; CDR3aa: CASSLYTPLAGGNTGELFF; CDR3nt: TGTGCCAGCAGCTTATATACCCCTCTAGCGGGGGGGAACACCGGGGAGCTGTTTTTT
d_gene: NA; v_gene: TRBV7-9; abundance: NA; j_gene: TRBJ2-7; CDR3aa: CASTSDTPYEQYF; CDR3nt: TGTGCCAGCACCTCGGACACCCCCTACGAGCAGTACTTC
d_gene: NA; v_gene: TRBV12-3/TRBV12-4; abundance: NA; j_gene: TRBJ2-1; CDR3aa: CASRWGPNGDEQFF; CDR3nt: TGTGCCAGCAGGTGGGGCCCAAATGGGGATGAGCAGTTCTTC
d_gene: TRBD1; v_gene: TRBV10-3; abundance: NA; j_gene: TRBJ2-1; CDR3aa: CAISEDRGRWNEQFF; CDR3nt: TGTGCCATCAGTGAGGACAGGGGGCGGTGGAATGAGCAGTTCTTC
d_gene: TRBD1; v_gene: TRBV24-1; abundance: few; j_gene: TRBJ2-7; CDR3aa: CATSPHSGTGGTYEQYF; CDR3nt: TGTGCCACCAGTCCACATTCCGGGACAGGGGGGACCTACGAGCAGTACTTC
d_gene: TRBD2; v_gene: TRBV3-1; abundance: few; j_gene: TRBJ2-1; CDR3aa: CASSQTGTSGNFYNEQFF; CDR3nt: TGTGCCAGCAGCCAAACCGGGACTAGCGGGAATTTCTACAATGAGCAGTTCTTC